These T cell receptor beta chains were read from a single sample in a study of CD8 T cells in ankylosing spondylitis. One entry per CDR3 protein results from TCRdb running MiXCR on the 5' RACE reads. The sample consists of 120,000 to 150,000 distinct CDR3 sequences, 7% to 10% of them appearing once. Sequencing used synovial fluid, either unsorted or a sorted T cell fraction (not recorded which). Receptors were obtained from a male donor with ankylosing spondylitis. Each CDR3 is given with its conserved first and last residue. Each record gives: D gene, clone size, J gene, CDR3 length, V gene, CDR3 DNA, CDR3 protein. The D gene is left open where the match is weak. Not every row has a clone size; where given, it reads once, few, many or a size class.

-,many,TRBJ1-5,15,TRBV7-2,TGTGCCAGCAGCCATGACATAGGAGGTAATCAGCCCCAGCATTTT,CASSHDIGGNQPQHF
-,few,TRBJ2-2,15,TRBV5-1,TGCGCCAGCAGCTTGACAGGGACTAACACCGGGGAGCTGTTTTTT,CASSLTGTNTGELFF
TRBD1,-,TRBJ2-5,16,TRBV10-1,TGCGCCAGCAGTGAAGGGACAGACTGGGCCGGAGAGACCCAGTACTTC,CASSEGTDWAGETQYF
-,many,TRBJ1-2,14,TRBV5-5,TGTGCCAGCAGCTTGCGGAAGACAAACTATGGCTACACCTTC,CASSLRKTNYGYTF
TRBD1,many,TRBJ1-1,15,TRBV5-1,TGCGCCAGCAGCTGGACGGACAGGAAAGGGTCTGAAGCTTTCTTT,CASSWTDRKGSEAFF
-,many,TRBJ2-7,12,TRBV20-1,TGCAGTGCTAGAAAAGACGGCTACGAGCAGTACTTC,CSARKDGYEQYF
-,many,TRBJ2-3,14,TRBV6-2/TRBV6-3,TGTGCCAGCAGTTACTTTGGCAAAGAGGATACGCAGTATTTT,CASSYFGKEDTQYF
-,-,TRBJ2-7,15,TRBV7-2,TGTGCCAGCAGCTACCCCACAGGGACCCCCTACGAGCAGTACTTC,CASSYPTGTPYEQYF
-,many,TRBJ2-5,11,TRBV20-1,TGCAGTGCTAGGGATACGCTGACCCAGTACTTC,CSARDTLTQYF
-,few,TRBJ1-6,14,TRBV12-3/TRBV12-4,TGTGCCAGCAGTTGGGGACGGACTAATTCACCCCTCCACTTT,CASSWGRTNSPLHF
TRBD2,-,TRBJ2-2,15,TRBV20-1,TGCAGTGCTAGAGATCGGGGGGTGAACACCGGGGAGCTGTTTTTT,CSARDRGVNTGELFF
-,few,TRBJ2-3,14,TRBV6-2/TRBV6-3,TGTGCCAGCAGTTACGGGCCGGAAACAGATACGCAGTATTTT,CASSYGPETDTQYF
-,many,TRBJ2-3,14,TRBV2,TGTGCCAGCAAGATGGGGAACGGCGCAGATACGCAGTATTTT,CASKMGNGADTQYF